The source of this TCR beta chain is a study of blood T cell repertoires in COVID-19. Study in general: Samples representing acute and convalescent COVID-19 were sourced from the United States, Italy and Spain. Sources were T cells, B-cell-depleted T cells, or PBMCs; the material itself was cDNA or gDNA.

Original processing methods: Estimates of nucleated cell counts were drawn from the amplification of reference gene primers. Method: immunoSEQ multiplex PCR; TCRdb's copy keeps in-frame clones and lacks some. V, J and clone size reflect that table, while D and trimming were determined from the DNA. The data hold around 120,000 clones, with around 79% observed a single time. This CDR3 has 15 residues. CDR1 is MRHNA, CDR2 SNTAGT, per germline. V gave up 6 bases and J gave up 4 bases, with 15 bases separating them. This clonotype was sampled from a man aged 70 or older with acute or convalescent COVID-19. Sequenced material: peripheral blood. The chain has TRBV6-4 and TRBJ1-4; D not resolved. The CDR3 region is CASSKTGFVNEKLFF. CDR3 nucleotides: TGTGCCAGCAGCAAAACGGGGTTCGTTAATGAAAAACTGTTTTTT.